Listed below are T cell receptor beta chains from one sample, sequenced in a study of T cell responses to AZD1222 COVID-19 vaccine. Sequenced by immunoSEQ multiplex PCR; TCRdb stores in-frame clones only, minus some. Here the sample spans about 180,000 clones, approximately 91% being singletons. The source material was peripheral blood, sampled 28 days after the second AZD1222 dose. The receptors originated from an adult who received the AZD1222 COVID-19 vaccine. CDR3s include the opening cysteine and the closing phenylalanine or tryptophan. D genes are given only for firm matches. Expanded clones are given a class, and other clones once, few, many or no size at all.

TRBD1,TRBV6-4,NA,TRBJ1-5,CASRDRGRHNQPQHF,TGTGCCAGTCGGGACAGGGGGCGTCACAATCAGCCCCAGCATTTT
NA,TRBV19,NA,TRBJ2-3,CASRSGGADTQYF,TGTGCCTCCCGGTCGGGGGGCGCAGATACGCAGTATTTT
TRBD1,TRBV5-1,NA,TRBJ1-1,CASSLGISGTAGFF,TGCGCCAGCAGCTTGGGTATTTCCGGGACAGCTGGTTTCTTT
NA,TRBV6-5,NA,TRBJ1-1,CASSYSTSPIGTEAFF,TGTGCCAGCAGTTACTCGACTAGTCCCATCGGGACTGAAGCTTTCTTT
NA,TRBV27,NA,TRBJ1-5,CASSYRHRGSNQPQHF,TGTGCCAGCAGTTACAGACACCGGGGGAGCAATCAGCCCCAGCATTTT
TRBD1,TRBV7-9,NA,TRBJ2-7,CASSLKDHRGAEQYF,TGTGCCAGCAGCTTAAAAGACCACAGGGGTGCCGAGCAGTACTTC
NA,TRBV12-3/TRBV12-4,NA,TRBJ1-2,CASSTDSYGYTF,TGTGCCAGCAGTACGGACAGCTATGGCTACACCTTC
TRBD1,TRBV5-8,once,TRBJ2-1,CASSTSTGLLEQFF,TGTGCCAGCAGCACCTCGACAGGGTTGCTTGAGCAGTTCTTC
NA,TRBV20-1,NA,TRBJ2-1,CSAAGVDEQFF,TGCAGTGCTGCTGGGGTCGATGAGCAGTTCTTC
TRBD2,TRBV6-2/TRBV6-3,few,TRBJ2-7,CASSLAGMSYEQYF,TGTGCCAGCAGTCTAGCGGGGATGTCCTACGAGCAGTACTTC
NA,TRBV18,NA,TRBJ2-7,CASSLSGSTYEQYF,TGTGCCAGCTCACTATCCGGGTCAACCTACGAGCAGTACTTC
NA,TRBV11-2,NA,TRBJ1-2,CASSLGGSHYGYTF,TGTGCCAGCAGCTTAGGAGGGAGTCACTATGGCTACACCTTC
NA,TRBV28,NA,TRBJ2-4,CASGRTQSF,TGTGCCAGCGGGCGGACACAAAGCTTC
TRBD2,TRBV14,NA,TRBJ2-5,CASSQASGRATKTQYF,TGTGCCAGCAGCCAAGCAAGCGGGAGGGCCACCAAAACCCAGTACTTC
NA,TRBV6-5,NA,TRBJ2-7,CASSYFPGEQYF,TGTGCCAGCAGTTACTTCCCGGGCGAGCAGTACTTC
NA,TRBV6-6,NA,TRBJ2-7,CASTLEYREASYEQYF,TGTGCCAGCACCTTGGAATATAGGGAGGCCTCCTACGAGCAGTACTTC
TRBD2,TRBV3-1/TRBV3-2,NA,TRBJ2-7,CASSQNFPGLAGASSYEQYF,TGTGCCAGCAGCCAGAACTTCCCGGGACTAGCGGGAGCAAGCTCCTACGAGCAGTACTTC
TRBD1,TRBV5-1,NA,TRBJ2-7,CASSLGNSGTGSFGYF,TGCGCCAGCAGCTTGGGGAATTCCGGGACAGGATCCTTCGGGTACTTC
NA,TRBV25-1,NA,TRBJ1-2,CASSEYVLDSPYGYTF,TGTGCCAGCAGTGAATATGTCCTGGACAGCCCCTATGGCTACACCTTC
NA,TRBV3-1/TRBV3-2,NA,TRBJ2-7,CASSHSFPDYTYEQYF,TGTGCCAGCAGCCATTCGTTCCCGGACTACACCTACGAGCAGTACTTC
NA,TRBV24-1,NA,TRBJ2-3,CATREPSTDTQYF,TGTGCCACCAGGGAACCTAGCACAGATACGCAGTATTTT
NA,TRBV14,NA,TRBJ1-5,CASSQRTRHSNQPQHF,TGTGCCAGCAGCCAACGTACACGGCATAGCAATCAGCCCCAGCATTTT
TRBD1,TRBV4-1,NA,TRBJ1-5,CANRTGGKYSNQPQHF,TGCGCCAACCGGACAGGGGGGAAGTATAGCAATCAGCCCCAGCATTTT
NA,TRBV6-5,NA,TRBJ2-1,CASSRLGNNEQFF,TGTGCCAGCAGTCGACTAGGGAACAATGAGCAGTTCTTC
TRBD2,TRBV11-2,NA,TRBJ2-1,CASSLVIGLAGLHEQFF,TGTGCCAGCAGCTTAGTAATTGGGCTAGCGGGACTCCATGAGCAGTTCTTC
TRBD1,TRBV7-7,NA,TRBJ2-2,CASSFGTGEFHGELFF,TGTGCCAGCAGCTTCGGGACAGGGGAATTTCACGGGGAGCTGTTTTTT
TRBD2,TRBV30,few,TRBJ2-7,CASRGERDEQYF,TGTGCCAGTCGGGGGGAAAGGGACGAGCAGTACTTC
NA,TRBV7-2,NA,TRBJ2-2,CASSPPSPRELFF,TGTGCCAGCAGCCCACCCTCCCCCCGGGAGCTGTTTTTT
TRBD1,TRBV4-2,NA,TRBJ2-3,CASSQTNRGRGTDTQYF,TGTGCCAGCAGCCAAACGAACAGGGGGCGCGGGACAGATACGCAGTATTTT
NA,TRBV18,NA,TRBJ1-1,CASSPPRGPGHTNTEAFF,TGTGCCAGCTCACCACCGCGAGGGCCGGGACACACGAACACTGAAGCTTTCTTT
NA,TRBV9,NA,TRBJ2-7,CASSVGSSVPTEQYF,TGTGCCAGCAGCGTAGGTAGTAGCGTCCCTACCGAGCAGTACTTC
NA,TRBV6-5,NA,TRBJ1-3,CASSPNRGNTIYF,TGTGCCAGCAGCCCGAACAGGGGAAACACCATATATTTT